This T cell receptor beta chain was recovered during a study of blood T cell repertoires in COVID-19. Clones were sequenced by immunoSEQ multiplex PCR, and TCRdb holds only the in-frame ones, with some missing. The sample has almost 250,000 clones, about 82% seen once; the top ten hold approximately 8.6%. Germline V lookup: CDR1 MNHEY, CDR2 SVGAGI. V was pared by 5 bases and J by 4 bases, with 15 bases between. CDR3 length: 14 residues. This chain connects TRBV6-5 to TRBJ2-7, with a possible D match to TRBD2 (5 bases). This clonotype was sampled from a woman between 50 and 59 years old with acute COVID-19. The sequenced sample consisted of PBMCs or T cells enriched from blood (not recorded which). Written as DNA, the CDR3 is TGTGCCAGCAGTCCGCTAGGTGGGAGATACGAGCAGTACTTC. Amino acid sequence: CASSPLGGRYEQYF.